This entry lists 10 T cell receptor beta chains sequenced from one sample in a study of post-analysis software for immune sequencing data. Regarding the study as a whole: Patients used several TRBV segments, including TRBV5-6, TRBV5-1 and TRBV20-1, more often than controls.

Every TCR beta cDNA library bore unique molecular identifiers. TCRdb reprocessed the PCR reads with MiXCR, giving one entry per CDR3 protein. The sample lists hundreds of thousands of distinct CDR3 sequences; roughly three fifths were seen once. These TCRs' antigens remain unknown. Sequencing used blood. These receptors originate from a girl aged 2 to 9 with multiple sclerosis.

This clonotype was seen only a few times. The CDR3 DNA follows: TGCAGTGCCCAAGTAACCGGACTAGCCAAAAACATTCAGTACTTC. This encodes CSAQVTGLAKNIQYF. The chain carries TRBV20-1 and TRBJ2-4; a weak D match, TRBD2 (5 bases). V lost 6 bases, J lost 0 bases, and 15 bases lay in between. In germline, CDR1 is DFQATT, CDR2 SNEGSKA (reference sequence). The CDR3 spans 15 residues.

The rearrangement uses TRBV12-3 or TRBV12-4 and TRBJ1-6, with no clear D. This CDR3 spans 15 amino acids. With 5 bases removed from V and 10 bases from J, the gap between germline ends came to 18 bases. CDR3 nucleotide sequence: TGTGCCAGCAGTAAGAGACTGGGGAGTGACTCACCCCTCCACTTT. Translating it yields CASSKRLGSDSPLHF.

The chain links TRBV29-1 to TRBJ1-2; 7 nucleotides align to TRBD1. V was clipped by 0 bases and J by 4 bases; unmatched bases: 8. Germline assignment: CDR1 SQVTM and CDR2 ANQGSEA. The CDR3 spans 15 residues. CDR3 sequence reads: CSVEDLGGAPYGYTF. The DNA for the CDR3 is TGCAGCGTTGAAGATCTAGGGGGCGCACCCTATGGCTACACCTTC. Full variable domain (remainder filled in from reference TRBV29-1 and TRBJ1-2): SAVISQKPSRDICQRGTSLTIQCQVDSQVTMMFWYRQQPGQSLTLIATANQGSEATYESGFVIDKFPISRPNLTFSTLTVSNMSPEDSSIYLCSVEDLGGAPYGYTFGSGTRLTVV.

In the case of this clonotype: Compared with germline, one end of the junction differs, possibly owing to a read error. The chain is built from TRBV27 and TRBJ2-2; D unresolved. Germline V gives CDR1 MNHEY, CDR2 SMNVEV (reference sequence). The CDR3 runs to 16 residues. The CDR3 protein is CAGSYISFANTGELFF. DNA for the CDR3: TGTGCCGGCAGCTATATATCCTTCGCGAACACCGGGGAGCTGTTTTTT.

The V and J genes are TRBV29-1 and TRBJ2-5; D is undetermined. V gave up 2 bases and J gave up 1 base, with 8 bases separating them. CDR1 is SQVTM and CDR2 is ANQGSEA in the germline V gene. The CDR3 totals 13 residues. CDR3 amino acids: CSVEFNSQETQYF. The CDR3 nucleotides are TGCAGCGTTGAATTCAACAGCCAAGAGACCCAGTACTTC.

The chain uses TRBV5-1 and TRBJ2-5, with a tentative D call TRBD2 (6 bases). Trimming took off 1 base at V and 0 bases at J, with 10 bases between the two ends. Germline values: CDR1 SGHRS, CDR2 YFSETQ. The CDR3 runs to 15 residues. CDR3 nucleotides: TGCGCCAGCAGCTTGTTCGGAGGGAACCAAGAGACCCAGTACTTC. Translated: CASSLFGGNQETQYF. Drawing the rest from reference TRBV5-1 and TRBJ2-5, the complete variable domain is KAGVTQTPRYLIKTRGQQVTLSCSPISGHRSVSWYQQTPGQGLQFLFEYFSETQRNKGNFPGRFSGRQFSNSRSEMNVSTLELGDSALYLCASSLFGGNQETQYFGPGTRLLVL.

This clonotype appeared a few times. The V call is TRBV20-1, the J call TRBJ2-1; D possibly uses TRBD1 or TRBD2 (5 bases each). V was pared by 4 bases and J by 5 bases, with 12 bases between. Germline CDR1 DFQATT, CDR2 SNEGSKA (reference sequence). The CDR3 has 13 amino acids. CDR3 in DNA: TGCAGTGCTATAATCGGGGCGGACAATGAGCAGTTCTTC. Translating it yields CSAIIGADNEQFF.

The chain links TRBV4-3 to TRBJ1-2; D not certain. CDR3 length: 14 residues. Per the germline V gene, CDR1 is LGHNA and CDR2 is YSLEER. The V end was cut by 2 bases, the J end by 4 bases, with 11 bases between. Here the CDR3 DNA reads TGCGCCAGCAGCCAAACGCAGGACCTCTATGGCTACACCTTC. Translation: CASSQTQDLYGYTF.

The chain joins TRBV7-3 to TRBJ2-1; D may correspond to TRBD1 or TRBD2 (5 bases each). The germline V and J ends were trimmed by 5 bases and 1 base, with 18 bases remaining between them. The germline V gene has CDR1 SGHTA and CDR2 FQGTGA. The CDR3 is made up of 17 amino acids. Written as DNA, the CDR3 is TGTGCCAGCAGCCAGGGTGCCCGAGGGTCGTCCTACAATGAGCAGTTCTTC. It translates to CASSQGARGSSYNEQFF. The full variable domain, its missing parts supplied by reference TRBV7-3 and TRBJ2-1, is GAGVSQTPSNKVTEKGKYVELRCDPISGHTALYWYRQSLGQGPEFLIYFQGTGAADDSGLPNDRFFAVRPEGSVSTLKIQRTERGDSAVYLCASSQGARGSSYNEQFFGPGTRLTVL.

The CDR3 here is CSAESHSSYNEQFF. The CDR3 DNA is TGCAGCGCTGAGTCTCATAGCTCCTACAATGAGCAGTTCTTC. The V call is TRBV29-1, the J call TRBJ2-1; D not resolved. Trimming removed 7 bases from V and 0 bases from J, with 13 bases in between. Germline assignment: CDR1 SQVTM and CDR2 ANQGSEA. This CDR3 is built from 14 residues.